These 9 T cell receptor beta chains were all obtained from the same sample, sequenced in a study of blood T cell repertoires in COVID-19. The protocol was immunoSEQ multiplex PCR, while the TCRdb copy is restricted to in-frame clones and leaves out a portion. The sample shows some 250,000 clones, about four fifths of them seen only once. Sequencing was carried out using peripheral blood. The origin of the receptors is a woman in her late teens or twenties with acute or convalescent COVID-19.

This chain connects TRBV9 to TRBJ1-1; perhaps TRBD1 as D (5 bases). Looked up from germline, CDR1 is SGDLS and CDR2 is YYNGEE. The CDR3 is 15 residues long. Trimming took off 0 bases at V and 1 base at J, with 10 bases between the two ends. In DNA, the CDR3 is TGTGCCAGCAGCGTAGCGGGCAGGGAGAACACTGAAGCTTTCTTT. It specifies CASSVAGRENTEAFF.

The genes are TRBV9 and TRBJ2-7; D possibly corresponds to TRBD2 (6 bases). The CDR3 totals 16 residues. V gave up 4 bases and J gave up 1 base, with 18 bases separating them. Germline V gives CDR1 SGDLS, CDR2 YYNGEE. This chain's CDR3 is CASSPSGGKGSYEQYF. The DNA for the CDR3 is TGTGCCAGCAGCCCCAGTGGCGGGAAGGGTTCCTACGAGCAGTACTTC.

The chain has TRBV6-6 and TRBJ2-7, with 11 bases aligning to TRBD1. The V gene end was trimmed by 6 bases and the J gene end by 6 bases; junction bases not matched to a gene: 7. This CDR3 comprises 14 residues. The germline CDR1 and CDR2 sequences are MNHNY and SVGAGI (reference sequence). In nucleotides, the CDR3 is TGTGCCAGCAGCAGGACAGGGGGCGAGGTCGAGCAGTACTTC. It codes for CASSRTGGEVEQYF.

This clone was seen more than once but under ten times. CDR3 sequence (DNA): TGTGCCAGCAGTTACCCTCCGGGGGGGCGGAACGAGCAGTACTTC. Amino acid sequence: CASSYPPGGRNEQYF. The J gene is TRBJ2-7, the V gene TRBV6-6, with 8 bases aligning to TRBD2. The germline CDR1 and CDR2 sequences are MNHNY and SVGAGI (reference sequence). Trimming cost V 2 bases and J 5 bases; bases outside gene matches: 8. The CDR3 contains 15 residues.

This clone was observed a few times. The chain carries TRBV2 and TRBJ1-1, with D unclear. This CDR3 has 14 amino acids. CDR1 and CDR2 (germline): SNHLY, FYNNEI. Trimming took 5 bases from V and 1 from J, leaving 11 bases between them. CDR3 sequence (DNA): TGTGCCAGCAGTCCCCAGGCCAGGAACACTGAAGCTTTCTTT. The encoded protein is CASSPQARNTEAFF.

This clone was counted a few times. The chain carries TRBV3-1 (or the pseudogene TRBV3-2) and TRBJ2-7; possible D gene TRBD2, 6 bases. V dropped 5 bases and J dropped 2 bases, with 16 bases sitting between them. The germline V gene encodes CDR1 LGHDT and CDR2 YNNKEL (reference sequence). CDR3 length: 15 residues. The CDR3 spells CASSNRDSRTYEQYF. Here the CDR3 DNA reads TGTGCCAGCAGCAACCGGGACTCTCGTACCTACGAGCAGTACTTC.

This chain links TRBV10-3 with TRBJ1-2; D may be TRBD1 (6 bases). CDR1 and CDR2 from the germline V gene are ENHRY and SYGVKD. The length of the CDR3 is 18 residues. Deletions cut 6 bases from V and 5 bases from J, with 28 bases between. The CDR3 protein is CAIRRQGHDATASYGYTF. CDR3 DNA: TGTGCCATCAGGAGGCAGGGACACGACGCCACAGCCTCGTATGGCTACACCTTC.

The genes are TRBV11-2 and TRBJ1-2, with 8 bases that match TRBD1. Unmatched junction bases numbered 9, after V lost 2 bases and J lost 1 base. The CDR3 is made up of 17 amino acids. The germline gives CDR1 SGHAT, CDR2 FQNNGV. The CDR3 sequence: CASSLRPGQGFNYGYTF. CDR3 nucleotide sequence: TGTGCCAGCAGCTTACGTCCAGGACAGGGATTTAACTATGGCTACACCTTC.

This clone is a singleton in its sample. This chain uses TRBV6-6 with TRBJ2-7, with D unresolved. The germline gives CDR1 MNHNY, CDR2 SVGAGI (reference sequence). The CDR3 contains 13 residues. V was shortened by 7 bases and J by 2 bases, with 12 bases between the two germline ends. The CDR3 loop is CASMQLAAYEQYF. The CDR3 DNA reads as TGTGCCAGCATGCAGTTGGCGGCCTACGAGCAGTACTTC.